The 19 T cell receptor beta chains below were found in one sample sequenced in a study of blood T cell repertoires in COVID-19. Libraries were prepared by immunoSEQ multiplex PCR; TCRdb keeps only in-frame clonotypes and omits some of them. There are about 100,000 clones in the sample; around 90% occur only once, and 2% lies in the top ten. Sequencing input: peripheral blood. Source of these receptors: a man over 45 with active COVID-19.

This clone turned up a few times. The V gene is TRBV6-6, the J gene TRBJ2-7; unclear D gene. Germline CDR1 MNHNY, CDR2 SVGAGI (reference sequence). The CDR3 consists of 11 residues. V was clipped by 6 bases and J by 5 bases, with 8 bases between them. The CDR3 sequence: CASSSSDEQYF. CDR3 DNA: TGTGCCAGCAGCTCCTCTGACGAGCAGTACTTC.

V and J are TRBV27 and TRBJ1-6; the D gene is possibly TRBD1 (5 bases). Germline loops: CDR1 MNHEY, CDR2 SMNVEV (reference sequence). The V end lost 3 bases, the J end lost 3 bases, and 9 bases lay between the germline ends. The CDR3 sequence is 15 residues long. CDR3 in DNA: TGTGCCAGCAGTTTCTCAAGGGGCTATAATTCACCCCTCCACTTT. As protein: CASSFSRGYNSPLHF.

The chain has TRBV7-9 and TRBJ1-5; no reliable D call. V gave up 0 bases and J gave up 4 bases, with 10 bases separating them. There are 15 residues in the CDR3. Germline lookup yields CDR1 SEHNR and CDR2 FQNEAQ (reference sequence). This chain's CDR3 is CASSLAGSLNQPQHF. CDR3 bases: TGTGCCAGCAGCTTAGCCGGGAGTTTGAATCAGCCCCAGCATTTT.

The chain combines TRBV7-2 with TRBJ2-5; 10 bases agree with TRBD2. V trimming: 5 bases; J trimming: 7 bases; junction bases outside the gene matches: 10. The CDR3 extends over 15 amino acids. The germline gives CDR1 SGHTA, CDR2 FQGNSA. The CDR3 is CASSPLRTSGGTQYF. Here the CDR3 DNA reads TGTGCCAGCAGCCCCCTACGGACTAGCGGTGGGACCCAGTACTTC.

A single count supports this clone. The CDR3 sequence is CASSPTGINTGELFF. CDR3 coding DNA: TGCGCCAGCAGCCCGACAGGGATCAACACCGGGGAGCTGTTTTTT. The genes are TRBV5-1 and TRBJ2-2; 7 nucleotides align to TRBD1. The ends lost 4 bases at V and 2 bases at J; junction bases unmatched: 5. Germline values: CDR1 SGHRS, CDR2 YFSETQ. This CDR3 contains 15 residues.

The rearrangement uses TRBV5-6 and TRBJ2-4; 9 nucleotides agree with TRBD2. In germline, CDR1 is SGHDT, CDR2 YYEEEE. CDR3 length equals 15 residues. After removal of 3 bases from V and 2 bases from J, the junction contained 3 bases not matched to a gene. CDR3 in DNA: TGTGCCAGCAGCTCCGCGGGGGGGACCAAAAACATTCAGTACTTC. Translation gives CASSSAGGTKNIQYF.

The CDR3 region is CASSEASITRETQYF. DNA of the CDR3: TGTGCCAGCAGTGAAGCGTCCATAACGAGGGAGACCCAGTACTTC. The rearrangement links TRBV2 to TRBJ2-5; D is unresolved. Between the trimmed V and J ends, which lost 0 bases and 5 bases, there was a span of 13 bases. The CDR3 covers 15 residues. Germline V gene sequence: CDR1 SNHLY, CDR2 FYNNEI.

For this clone: Other nucleotide sequences in the sample specify the same CDR3. The chain is built from TRBV18 and TRBJ1-2, with D possibly TRBD1 on 6 matching bases. Germline-derived CDR1 and CDR2 are KGHSH and LQKENI. The V gene lost 3 bases and the J gene lost 2 bases, with 7 bases spanning the gap. The CDR3 extends over 13 amino acids. This CDR3 is CASSPQGNYGYTF. In nucleotides, the CDR3 is TGTGCCAGCTCACCGCAGGGGAACTATGGCTACACCTTC.

The genes are TRBV12-3 or TRBV12-4 and TRBJ2-3; D gene unclear. Trimming removed 2 bases at V and 7 bases at J, with 7 bases between. The CDR3 covers 12 residues. CDR3 sequence (DNA): TGTGCCAGCAGTTTATCGCAGAATACGCAGTATTTT. It specifies CASSLSQNTQYF.

The rearrangement uses TRBV2 and TRBJ1-2; the D gene is possibly TRBD1 (5 bases). The CDR3 covers 14 residues. From germline, CDR1 is SNHLY and CDR2 FYNNEI. V gave up 6 bases and J gave up 5 bases, with 16 bases separating them. The CDR3 is CASRAMTDTYGYTF. The CDR3 DNA reads as TGTGCCAGCAGGGCTATGACAGACACGTATGGCTACACCTTC. The complete variable domain, with remaining parts taken from reference TRBV2 and TRBJ1-2, reads EPEVTQTPSHQVTQMGQEVILRCVPISNHLYFYWYRQILGQKVEFLVSFYNNEISEKSEIFDDQFSVERPDGSNFTLKIRSTKLEDSAMYFCASRAMTDTYGYTFGSGTRLTVV.

The chain recombines TRBV24-1 with TRBJ2-3; 8 bases are a match to TRBD2. Trimming cost V 1 base and J 10 bases; bases outside gene matches: 9. This CDR3 contains 15 residues. CDR1 and CDR2 from the germline V gene are KGHDR and SFDVKD. CDR3 DNA: TGTGCCACCAGTGATTTTGGTAGCGGGGAGAAGGCGCAGTATTTT. It yields the protein CATSDFGSGEKAQYF.

V gene TRBV5-1 combines with J gene TRBJ2-3, with TRBD2 matching 8 bases. The trim removed 3 bases at V and 4 bases at J, leaving 4 bases unmatched. The germline gives CDR1 SGHRS, CDR2 YFSETQ. This CDR3 has 14 residues. The CDR3 bases are TGCGCCAGCAGCTCCGGGGGGGCCCCAGATACGCAGTATTTT. Residues: CASSSGGAPDTQYF.

Turning to this clone: At one end the junction does not follow the germline gene, possibly because of a read error. This chain connects TRBV30 to TRBJ2-4; a possible D gene is TRBD2 (5 bases). Germline V gene sequence: CDR1 GTSNPN, CDR2 SVGIG (reference sequence). This CDR3 comprises 11 residues. The CDR3, as DNA: TGCGGGGTTATGACCAAAAACATTCAGTACTTC. As protein: CGVMTKNIQYF.

The chain uses TRBV15 and TRBJ2-7; 7 positions agree with TRBD2. Germline V lookup: CDR1 LNHNV, CDR2 YYDKDF (reference sequence). The V segment lost 5 bases and the J segment 3 bases; nucleotides outside the gene matches: 4. The CDR3 sequence is 13 residues long. The CDR3 loop reads CATSGGLNYEQYF. CDR3 DNA sequence: TGTGCCACCAGCGGGGGACTAAACTACGAGCAGTACTTC. The variable domain in full, completed from reference TRBV15 and TRBJ2-7, reads DAMVIQNPRYQVTQFGKPVTLSCSQTLNHNVMYWYQQKSSQAPKLLFHYYDKDFNNEADTPDNFQSRRPNTSFCFLDIRSPGLGDTAMYLCATSGGLNYEQYFGPGTRLTVT.

The chain recombines TRBV9 with TRBJ2-3; the match to TRBD2 covers 9 bases. From germline, CDR1 is SGDLS and CDR2 YYNGEE. This CDR3 contains 15 residues. The trim removed 4 bases at V and 5 bases at J, leaving 8 bases unmatched. The CDR3 is CASSSYAGGGDTQYF. Written as DNA, the CDR3 is TGTGCCAGCAGCAGCTATGCGGGGGGGGGAGATACGCAGTATTTT.

The V call is TRBV7-2, the J call TRBJ2-5, with TRBD2 matching 11 bases. V shed 1 base, J shed 0 bases, and the junction held 4 bases outside the gene matches. The CDR3 totals 17 residues. Germline V lookup: CDR1 SGHTA, CDR2 FQGNSA. The CDR3 loop reads CASSLVAGGPYQETQYF. DNA of the CDR3: TGTGCCAGCAGCTTAGTAGCGGGGGGGCCTTACCAAGAGACCCAGTACTTC.

This rearrangement joins TRBV9 to TRBJ2-5; D might be TRBD1 (5 bases). With 4 bases removed from V and 5 bases from J, the gap between germline ends came to 12 bases. Looked up from germline, CDR1 is SGDLS and CDR2 is YYNGEE. The CDR3 runs 13 residues. The CDR3 DNA reads as TGTGCCAGCAGCCCTGGGGCGGCTGAGACCCAGTACTTC. Translating gives CASSPGAAETQYF.

This clone was recorded only once. The chain carries TRBV6-1 and TRBJ1-1; 7 nucleotides match TRBD1. Germline V gene data show CDR1 as MNHNS and CDR2 as SASEGT. The CDR3 contains 13 residues. With V trimmed by 2 bases and J by 3 bases, 0 bases remained unmatched. This chain's CDR3 is CASSEQGDTEAFF. In DNA form, the CDR3 reads TGTGCCAGCAGTGAACAGGGGGACACTGAAGCTTTCTTT.

This chain links TRBV12-5 with TRBJ2-7, with D maybe TRBD1 (6 bases). V lost 8 bases and J lost 1, with 15 bases in between. CDR1 and CDR2 (germline): LGHNT, FRNRAP. The CDR3 loop spans 14 amino acids. The CDR3 loop is CASSLGTPSYEQYF. CDR3 in DNA: TGTGCTAGTTCCCTAGGGACACCATCCTACGAGCAGTACTTC.